The clone carrying this T cell receptor (beta chain) occurred a few times. Germline V gene sequence: CDR1 SGHRS, CDR2 YFSETQ. Germline trimming cut 5 bases from V and 8 bases from J; bases unmatched to any gene: 17. This CDR3 is 17 amino acids long. This sample is part of a study of T cells after yellow fever vaccination. Each CDR3 protein is one row after TCRdb ran MiXCR on the 5' RACE reads. Here the sample spans around 590,000 distinct CDR3 sequences, 9% to 15% being singletons. The chain recombines TRBV5-1 with TRBJ2-2, with TRBD2 matching 8 bases. The sample here was PBMCs, taken on the day of the yellow fever booster vaccination. The sequence was collected from a man under 40 who received the YFV17D yellow fever vaccine. The CDR3 DNA is TGCGCCAGCAGACGCGCCCTAATAAGCGGGAGTGGAGGGGAGCTGTTTTTT. Translating it yields CASRRALISGSGGELFF.